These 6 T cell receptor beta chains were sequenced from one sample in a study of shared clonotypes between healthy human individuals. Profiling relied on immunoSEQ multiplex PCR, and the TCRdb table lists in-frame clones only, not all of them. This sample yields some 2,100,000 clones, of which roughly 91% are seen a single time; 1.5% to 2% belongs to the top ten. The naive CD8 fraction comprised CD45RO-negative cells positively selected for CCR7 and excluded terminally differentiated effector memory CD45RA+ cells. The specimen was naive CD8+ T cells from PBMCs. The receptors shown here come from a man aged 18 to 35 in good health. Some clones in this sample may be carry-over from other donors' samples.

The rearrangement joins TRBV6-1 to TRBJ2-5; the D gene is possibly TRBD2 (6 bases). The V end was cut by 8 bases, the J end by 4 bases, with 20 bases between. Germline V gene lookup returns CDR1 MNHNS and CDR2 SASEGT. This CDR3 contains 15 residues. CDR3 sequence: CASGKWGLGGETQYF. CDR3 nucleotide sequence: TGTGCCAGCGGCAAATGGGGTCTCGGGGGAGAGACCCAGTACTTC.

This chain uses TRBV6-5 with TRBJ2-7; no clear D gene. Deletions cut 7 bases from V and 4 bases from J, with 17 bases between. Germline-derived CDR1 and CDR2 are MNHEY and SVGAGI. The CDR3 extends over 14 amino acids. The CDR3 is CASKLLAQEYEQYF. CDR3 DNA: TGTGCCAGCAAACTATTGGCCCAGGAGTACGAGCAGTACTTC.

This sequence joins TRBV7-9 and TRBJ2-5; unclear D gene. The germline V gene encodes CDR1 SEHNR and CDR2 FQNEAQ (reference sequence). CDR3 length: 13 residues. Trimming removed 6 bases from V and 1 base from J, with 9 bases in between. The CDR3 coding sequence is TGTGCCAGCAGTCCTCTCCCCCAAGAGACCCAGTACTTC. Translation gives CASSPLPQETQYF. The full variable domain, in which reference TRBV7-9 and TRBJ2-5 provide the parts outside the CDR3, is DTGVSQNPRHKITKRGQNVTFRCDPISEHNRLYWYRQTLGQGPEFLTYFQNEAQLEKSRLLSDRFSAERPKGSFSTLEIQRTEQGDSAMYLCASSPLPQETQYFGPGTRLLVL.

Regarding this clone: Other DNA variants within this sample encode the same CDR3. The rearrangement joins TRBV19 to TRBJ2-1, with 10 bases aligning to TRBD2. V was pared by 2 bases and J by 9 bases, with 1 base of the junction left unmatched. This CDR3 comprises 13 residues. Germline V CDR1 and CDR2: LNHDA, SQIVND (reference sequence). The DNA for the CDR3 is TGTGCCAGTAGTATACTAGCGGGAGCTGAGCAGTTCTTC. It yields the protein CASSILAGAEQFF.

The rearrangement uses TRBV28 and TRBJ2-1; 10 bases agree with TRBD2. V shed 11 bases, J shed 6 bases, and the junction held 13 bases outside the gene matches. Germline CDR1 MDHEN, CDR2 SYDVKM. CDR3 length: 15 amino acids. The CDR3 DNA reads TGTGCCTACGGGGCTAGCGGGAGATTTGGCAATGAGCAGTTCTTC. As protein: CAYGASGRFGNEQFF.

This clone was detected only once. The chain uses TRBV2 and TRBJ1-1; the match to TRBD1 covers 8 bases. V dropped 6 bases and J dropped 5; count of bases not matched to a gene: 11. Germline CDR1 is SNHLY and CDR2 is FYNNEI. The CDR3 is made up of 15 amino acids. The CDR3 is CASRGTGTGGTEAFF. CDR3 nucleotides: TGTGCCAGCAGAGGGACCGGGACAGGCGGAACTGAAGCTTTCTTT.